This entry describes one TCR beta chain. Its antigen is still unknown. Per-base quality was not reported, and no clone a single base away is much larger than it. The CDR3 has 16 amino acids, counting the end cysteine and phenylalanine. Solely the CDR3 DNA is kept, with 48 bases framed from the first base. The germline V gene (reference sequence) supplies CDR1 GTSNPN and CDR2 SVGIG. V is cut back by 3 bases and J by 5 bases, with 3 bases in the junction unmatched. This sample is part of a study of cytomegalovirus exposure and HLA in healthy donors (dated by TCRdb to about 2017). Broadly, across the study: An earlier analysis of several hundred of the donors reported 276 Gb of sequence data and 100 million to 120 million unique TCR beta sequences obtained from around 180 million T cells. An earlier analysis of approximately 500 of the donors applied high-throughput TCR beta sequencing to assess whether each TCR beta V gene segment acted as functional or pseudogenic. A later analysis re-examined previously published TCR beta repertoires from around 670 donors and added high-resolution HLA genotyping to investigate patterns of TCR occurrence. The study aimed to test whether cataloging public T cell receptors could reveal signatures of past pathogen exposure. Of the roughly 400 genotyped donors, 81% were placed in the genetic ancestry cluster associated with self-reported Caucasian donors. In addition to the first cohort of around 670 subjects, a separate validation cohort of some 120 different subjects was used. Donor age, sex, ethnicity and CMV serostatus were compiled together with the repertoire data. The study used immunosequencing to profile the T cell repertoires of around 600 subjects and linked those repertoires to cytomegalovirus serostatus. The number of donors typed differed by locus, with about 620-630 for A, B, C, DRB1 and DQB1, about 500 for DQA1, 600 to 610 for DPA1, and 400 to 490 for DPB1. Because of strong linkage in the cohort, five DR-DQ haplotypes were treated as single units for association and clustering. Class I and class II HLA loci were covered by the typing at four-digit resolution. All discovery cohort repertoires had been generated using a single sequencing platform. To predict cytomegalovirus infection status, the study brought together high-throughput TCR immunosequencing, statistical association of individual TCRs with disease status, and machine learning. Among several hundred genotyped donors of the cohort, an average of approximately 240,000 unique TCR beta nucleotide sequences was sequenced per donor, of which 15% to 20% were non-productive. Genome-wide SNP genotypes for about 60% of the 666 donors were used in a later genetic analysis, which treated that subset as a discovery cohort. Approximately 300 gigabases of sequencing data and approximately 91 million unique TCR sequences made up an early release that covered approximately 620 HLA-typed donors. In the later analysis, no new phenotypic data were used to find candidate immune exposures; instead, reliance was placed on TCR beta sequences and their occurrence across donors. Overall results and qualifications from the work: In an earlier analysis of approximately 590 of the donors, most TCR beta V segments appeared in productive rearrangements about 87% or about 30% of the time, broadly matching IMGT annotations. In a later genetic analysis, a missense DCLRE1C variant was associated with V-gene and J-gene trimming of TCR beta chains, and the association was replicated in an independent cohort. A later analysis found that TCR association rates varied across HLA loci, with DRB1 alleles showing the most associated TCRs and HLA-C alleles the fewest. The authors suggested that the approach could potentially be extended to other disease states and immunological phenotypes. For the cohort, immune exposure information was limited to CMV serostatus. In the study, about 150 TCR beta chains were listed as associated with cytomegalovirus. Because HLA typing was unavailable for some donors at each locus, only the typed subset was used in association tests. In a later analysis, most CMV-associated TCR beta chains were found to appear HLA-restricted, with HLA associations seemingly driven largely by CMV exposure. A later genetic analysis reported fewer N-insertions in productive TCRs among donors in an Asian-associated ancestry cluster than the approximately 700-donor mean. The classifier was reported to diagnose cytomegalovirus status with high specificity and sensitivity in both the original cohort and the validation cohort. The presence/absence analyses assumed that sequencing depth was roughly uniform across donors, and that assumption may not be true. The sequencing pipeline was judged likely to have produced a cluster of highly shared sequence variants as a technical artifact. Some IMGT-functional V segments, including TRBV6-2 and TRBV6-3, could not be told apart with the 87-base-pair reads, so those segments were excluded. Most TCR sequences were seen in very few donors, while some public TCRs were found in many individuals. A later analysis reported that several top co-occurrence clusters appeared linked to parvovirus B19, influenza, CMV and Epstein-Barr virus. Linkage disequilibrium might explain the correlated functional status among segregating V segments, but an unknown experimental factor could not be ruled out. In vitro tests confirmed that a few of the cytomegalovirus-associated TCR beta chains recognize cytomegalovirus antigens. Assigning TCR associations to individual alleles was difficult when HLA alleles, especially DR and DQ, strongly co-occurred. The cohort was sequenced for TCR beta chains only, and without alpha or paired-chain data the features that could be detected were limited. Compared with equally common non-associated chains, HLA-associated TCR beta chains in a later analysis were more clonally expanded and had lower generation probabilities. Over 15 rarely observed V segments, including chromosome 9 orphons, were excluded from the earlier analysis of a few hundred of the donors because counts were too low. A further reported finding was that TCR beta sequences accurately predicted the HLA-A and HLA-B alleles for most subjects in the first cohort. A later analysis associated 15,000 to 20,000 TCR beta sequences with specific HLA alleles at a false discovery rate of 0.05.

The cohort consisted of some 730 healthy bone marrow donors. Cohort members were all nominally healthy when sampled, although unrecorded immune exposures were likely present. The donor was CMV seropositive and was included in the group of approximately 300 seropositive cohort members. A peripheral blood sample was collected from each donor, and TCR beta sequencing was performed on peripheral blood mononuclear cells. The Qiagen DNeasy Blood Extraction Kit was used to extract genomic DNA from the blood cell samples. Library prep was done by the immunoSEQ multiplex PCR assay. For the multiplex PCR, a mixture combining 60 forward primers for TCR Vbeta segments and 13 reverse primers for TCR Jbeta segments was used. The CDR3 region of rearranged TCR beta genes was amplified from genomic DNA by a multiplex PCR assay. The Illumina HiSeq System was used to sequence the amplified TCR beta libraries as 87-base-pair reads. On the authors' methods: Across the roughly 640 repertoires, a later analysis counted tens of millions of unique TCR beta chains, approximately 10 million of which were shared by at least two donors. To remove PCR and sequencing errors, raw reads were error-corrected and collapsed into unique sequences using a nearest-neighbor algorithm that merged closely related sequences. V, D and J gene segments were assigned by aligning CDR3 sequences to IMGT reference sequences. For a sequence to be retained, a match of at least six nucleotides was required to both a V gene segment and a J gene segment. A rearrangement counted as productive if the CDR3 had no stop codons and remained in frame with V and J, and every other rearrangement counted as non-productive. Following IMGT convention, CDR3 was defined as the stretch from the second conserved V-encoded cysteine to the conserved J-encoded phenylalanine. Sequences without an unambiguous match to a single V gene segment were excluded from the earlier analysis of several hundred of the donors. An earlier analysis of roughly 590 of the donors called V segments functional above 56.7% productive rearrangements and segregating when the between-donor standard deviation exceeded 5%. A statistical classification framework was built for diagnosing cytomegalovirus status from the catalog of TCR beta chain sequences. A later analysis assigned V and J genes by comparing TCR nucleotide sequences with IMGT/GENE-DB human TR gene sequences. Using the TCRdist pipeline, a later analysis assigned CDR3 sequences along with most-parsimonious VDJ recombination scenarios. A later analysis defined each TCR beta chain by its CDR3 amino acid sequence plus V-gene family, and excluded reads lacking a unique V-gene family. In a later analysis, some 600 highly shared, low-generation-probability nucleotide sequences were removed to address suspected cross-contamination and a sequencing artifact. In a later analysis, a clonal expansion index was calculated for each public chain from normalized within-repertoire ranks of inferred template counts. Generation probabilities in a later analysis came from a VDJ recombination model fitted to out-of-frame rearrangements, and those results were checked against IGoR. A later analysis scored TCR-TCR, TCR-HLA and TCR-CMV co-occurrence with hypergeometric tests, applying a repertoire-size bias correction to TCR pairs. In a later analysis, false discovery rates were estimated by permuting HLA or CMV assignments 20 times. In a later analysis, co-occurring TCRs were grouped with DBSCAN, and TCRdist sequence similarity was added when clustering was performed within HLA-allele-positive subsets. Co-occurrence clustering excluded repertoires with fewer than 30,000 or more than 120,000 public chains, plus five with anomalous nucleotide sharing. Entries here come from immuneACCESS through TCRdb and include only in-frame sequences with V and J called. Some clones fail to appear in such tables; in the studies checked, an unresolved V gene covers under half of the shortfall, and the cause of the remainder is unknown. That table is the source of V, J and clone size, and D and trimming were worked out from the DNA. Here the sample has 95,000 to 150,000 clones; 80% occur a single time. The ten largest clonotypes hold approximately 8.8% of the sample.

The sequencing input was PBMCs. This sequence originates from a female donor in good health and CMV-seropositive. The chain couples TRBV30 to TRBJ2-2, with TRBD2 identical over 16 junction bases. The DNA is as follows: TGTGCCTGGAGGGGGACTAGCGGGGGGGAAACCGGGGAGCTGTTTTTT. Its protein is CAWRGTSGGETGELFF. Joined to the reference TRBV30 and TRBJ2-2 proteins, this CDR3 gives the full variable domain: SQTIHQWPATLVQPVGSPLSLECTVEGTSNPNLYWYRQAAGRGLQLLFYSVGIGQISSEVPQNLSASRPQDRQFILSSKKLLLSDSGFYLCAWRGTSGGETGELFFGEGSRLTVL.